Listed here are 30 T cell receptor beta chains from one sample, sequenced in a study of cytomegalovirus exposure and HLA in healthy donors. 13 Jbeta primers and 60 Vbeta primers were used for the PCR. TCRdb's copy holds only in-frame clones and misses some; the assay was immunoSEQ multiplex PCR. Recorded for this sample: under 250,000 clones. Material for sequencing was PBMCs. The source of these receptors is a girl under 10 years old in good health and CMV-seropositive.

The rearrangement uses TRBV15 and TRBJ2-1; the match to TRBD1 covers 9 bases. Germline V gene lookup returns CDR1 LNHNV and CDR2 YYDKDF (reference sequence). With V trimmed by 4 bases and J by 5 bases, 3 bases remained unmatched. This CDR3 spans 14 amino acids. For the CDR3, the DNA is TGTGCCACCAGCACTAGGACAGGGGACAATGAGCAGTTCTTC. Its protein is CATSTRTGDNEQFF.

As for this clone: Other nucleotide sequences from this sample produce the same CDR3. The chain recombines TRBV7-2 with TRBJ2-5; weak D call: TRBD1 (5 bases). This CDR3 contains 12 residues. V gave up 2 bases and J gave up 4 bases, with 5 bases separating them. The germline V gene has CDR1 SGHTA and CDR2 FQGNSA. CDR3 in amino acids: CASSLQGETQYF. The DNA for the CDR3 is TGTGCCAGCAGCTTACAGGGAGAGACCCAGTACTTC.

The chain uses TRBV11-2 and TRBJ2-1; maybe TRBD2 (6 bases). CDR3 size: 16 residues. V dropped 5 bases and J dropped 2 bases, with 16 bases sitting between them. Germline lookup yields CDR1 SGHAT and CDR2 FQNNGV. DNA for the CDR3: TGTGCCAGCAGCATACCGATCGGGGGAGCCTACAATGAGCAGTTCTTC. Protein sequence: CASSIPIGGAYNEQFF.

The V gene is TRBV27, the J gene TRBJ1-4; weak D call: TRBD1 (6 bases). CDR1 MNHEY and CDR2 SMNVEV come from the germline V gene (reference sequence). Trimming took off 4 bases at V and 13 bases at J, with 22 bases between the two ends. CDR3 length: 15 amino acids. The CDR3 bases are TGTGCCAGCAGTTCATACGGCGCCCCTAGGGGGTTACTGTTTTTT. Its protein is CASSSYGAPRGLLFF.

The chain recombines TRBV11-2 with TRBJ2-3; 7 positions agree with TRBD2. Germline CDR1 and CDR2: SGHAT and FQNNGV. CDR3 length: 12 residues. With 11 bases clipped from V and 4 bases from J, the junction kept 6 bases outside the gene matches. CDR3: CAGGEGADTQYF. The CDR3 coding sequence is TGTGCCGGCGGGGAGGGAGCAGATACGCAGTATTTT.

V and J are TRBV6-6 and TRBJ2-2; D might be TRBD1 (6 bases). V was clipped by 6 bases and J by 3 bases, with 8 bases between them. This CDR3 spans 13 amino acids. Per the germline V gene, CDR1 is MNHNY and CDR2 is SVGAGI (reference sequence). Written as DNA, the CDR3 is TGTGCCAGCAGACGACAGGACACCGGGGAGCTGTTTTTT. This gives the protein CASRRQDTGELFF.

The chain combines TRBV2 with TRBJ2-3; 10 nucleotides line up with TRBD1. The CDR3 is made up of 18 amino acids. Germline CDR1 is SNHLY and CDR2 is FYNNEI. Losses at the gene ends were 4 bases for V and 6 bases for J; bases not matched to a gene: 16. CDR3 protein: CASSVTKGQGQPGDTQYF. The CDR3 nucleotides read TGTGCCAGCAGTGTCACGAAGGGACAGGGGCAACCGGGGGATACGCAGTATTTT.

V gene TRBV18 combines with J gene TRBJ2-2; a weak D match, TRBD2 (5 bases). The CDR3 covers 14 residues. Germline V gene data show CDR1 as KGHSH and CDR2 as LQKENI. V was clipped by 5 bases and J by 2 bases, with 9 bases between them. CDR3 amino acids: CASSIRDNTGELFF. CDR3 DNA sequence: TGTGCCAGCTCAATCCGGGATAACACCGGGGAGCTGTTTTTT.

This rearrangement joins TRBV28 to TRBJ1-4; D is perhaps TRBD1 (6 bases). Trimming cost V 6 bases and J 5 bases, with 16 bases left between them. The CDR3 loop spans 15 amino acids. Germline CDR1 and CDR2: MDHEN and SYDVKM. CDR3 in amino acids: CASRPGGGGNEKLFF. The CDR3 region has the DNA TGTGCCAGCAGACCCGGAGGGGGGGGGAATGAAAAACTGTTTTTT.

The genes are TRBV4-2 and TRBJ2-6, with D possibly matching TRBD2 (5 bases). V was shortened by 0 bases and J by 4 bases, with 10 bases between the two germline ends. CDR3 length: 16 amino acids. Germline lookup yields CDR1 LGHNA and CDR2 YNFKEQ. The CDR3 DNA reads TGTGCCAGCAGCCAAGATCGAGGGAGAGGGGCCAACGTCCTGACTTTC. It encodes CASSQDRGRGANVLTF.

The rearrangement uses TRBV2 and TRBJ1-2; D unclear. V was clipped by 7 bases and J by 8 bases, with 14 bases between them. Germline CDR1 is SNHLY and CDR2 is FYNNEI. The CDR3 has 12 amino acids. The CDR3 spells CASMARVRGYTF. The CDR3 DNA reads TGTGCCAGCATGGCGAGGGTGAGGGGCTACACCTTC.

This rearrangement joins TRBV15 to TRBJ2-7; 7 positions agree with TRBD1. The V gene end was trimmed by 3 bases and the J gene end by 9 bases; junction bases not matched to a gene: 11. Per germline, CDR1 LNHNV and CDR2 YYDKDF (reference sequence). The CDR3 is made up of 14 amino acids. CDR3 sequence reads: CATSRPGQTTVQYF. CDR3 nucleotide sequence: TGTGCCACCAGCAGGCCGGGACAGACGACGGTGCAGTACTTC.

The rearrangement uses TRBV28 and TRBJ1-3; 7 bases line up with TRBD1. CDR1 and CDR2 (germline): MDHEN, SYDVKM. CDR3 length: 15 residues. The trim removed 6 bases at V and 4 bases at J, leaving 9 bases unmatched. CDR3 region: CASSTGVDVGNTIYF. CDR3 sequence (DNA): TGTGCCAGCAGCACAGGGGTGGATGTGGGAAACACCATATATTTT. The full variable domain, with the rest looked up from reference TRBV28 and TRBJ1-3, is DVKVTQSSRYLVKRTGEKVFLECVQDMDHENMFWYRQDPGLGLRLIYFSYDVKMKEKGDIPEGYSVSREKKERFSLILESASTNQTSMYLCASSTGVDVGNTIYFGEGSWLTVV.

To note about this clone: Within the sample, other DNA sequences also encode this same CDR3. The CDR3 sequence: CAIGRSSNTGELFF. The CDR3 DNA reads as TGTGCCATTGGGCGAAGTTCCAACACCGGGGAGCTGTTTTTT. This chain connects TRBV10-3 to TRBJ2-2; unclear D gene. CDR1 is ENHRY, CDR2 SYGVKD, per germline. The V end lost 9 bases, the J end lost 2 bases, and 13 bases lay between the germline ends. There are 14 residues in the CDR3.

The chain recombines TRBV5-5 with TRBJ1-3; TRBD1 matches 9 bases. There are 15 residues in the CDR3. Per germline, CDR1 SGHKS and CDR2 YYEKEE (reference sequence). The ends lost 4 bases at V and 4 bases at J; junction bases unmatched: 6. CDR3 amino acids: CASSNGQGFGNTIYF. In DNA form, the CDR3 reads TGTGCCAGCAGCAACGGACAGGGGTTCGGAAACACCATATATTTT.

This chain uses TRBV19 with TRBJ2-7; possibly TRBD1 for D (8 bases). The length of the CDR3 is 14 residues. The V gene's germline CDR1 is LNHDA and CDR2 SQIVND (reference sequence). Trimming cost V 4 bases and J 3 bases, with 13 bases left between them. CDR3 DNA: TGTGCCAGTAGTAAACAGGGGGGGGGCTACGAGCAGTACTTC. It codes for CASSKQGGGYEQYF.

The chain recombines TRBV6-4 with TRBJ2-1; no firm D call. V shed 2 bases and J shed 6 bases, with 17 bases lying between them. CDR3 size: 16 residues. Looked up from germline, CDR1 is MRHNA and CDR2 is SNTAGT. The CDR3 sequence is CASSDPKTHPGNEQFF. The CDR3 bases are TGTGCCAGCAGTGACCCGAAGACCCATCCAGGCAATGAGCAGTTCTTC.

The CDR3 DNA follows: TGCGCCAGCAGCGTTATGAACAGGGGTGAGGGGGACACTGAAGCTTTCTTT. Encoded protein: CASSVMNRGEGDTEAFF. The V call is TRBV5-1, the J call TRBJ1-1; TRBD1 matches at 7 bases. Trimming at V came to 4 bases and at J to 3 bases, leaving 15 bases not matched to a gene. CDR1 and CDR2 from the germline V gene are SGHRS and YFSETQ. The CDR3 has 17 residues.

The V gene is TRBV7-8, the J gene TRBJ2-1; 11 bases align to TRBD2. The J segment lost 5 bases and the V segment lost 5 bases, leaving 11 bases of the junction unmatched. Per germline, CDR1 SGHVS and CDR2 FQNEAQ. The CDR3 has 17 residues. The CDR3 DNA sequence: TGTGCCAGCAGCGGAGAATCCGGGACTAGCGGAGACAATGAGCAGTTCTTC. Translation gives CASSGESGTSGDNEQFF.

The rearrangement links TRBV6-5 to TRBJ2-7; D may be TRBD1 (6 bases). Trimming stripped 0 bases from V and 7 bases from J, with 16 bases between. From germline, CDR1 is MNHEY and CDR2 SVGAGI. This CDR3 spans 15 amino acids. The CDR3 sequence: CASSYSSQGTGEQYF. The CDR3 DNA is TGTGCCAGCAGTTACTCGTCACAGGGAACGGGGGAGCAGTACTTC.

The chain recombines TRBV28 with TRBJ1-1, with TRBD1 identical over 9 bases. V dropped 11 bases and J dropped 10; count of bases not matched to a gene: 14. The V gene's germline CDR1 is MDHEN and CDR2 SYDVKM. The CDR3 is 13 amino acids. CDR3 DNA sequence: TGTGCCGGAGCCGGGACAGGGTCTTTTGCAGCTTTCTTT. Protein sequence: CAGAGTGSFAAFF.

In nucleotides, the CDR3 is TGTGCCAGCAGCACCACCTACTCCTATGGCTACACCTTC. Translating gives CASSTTYSYGYTF. The V gene is TRBV27, the J gene TRBJ1-2; D is undetermined. CDR1 MNHEY and CDR2 SMNVEV come from the germline V gene (reference sequence). V lost 6 bases and J lost 4, with 12 bases in between. The length of the CDR3 is 13 residues.

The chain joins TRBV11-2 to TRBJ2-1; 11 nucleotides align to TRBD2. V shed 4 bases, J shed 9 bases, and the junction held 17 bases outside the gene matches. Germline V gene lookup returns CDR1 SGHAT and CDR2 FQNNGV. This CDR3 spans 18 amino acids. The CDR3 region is CASSSLGTSGRKGREQFF. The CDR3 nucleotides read TGTGCCAGCAGCTCACTGGGGACTAGCGGTCGCAAAGGACGTGAGCAGTTCTTC.

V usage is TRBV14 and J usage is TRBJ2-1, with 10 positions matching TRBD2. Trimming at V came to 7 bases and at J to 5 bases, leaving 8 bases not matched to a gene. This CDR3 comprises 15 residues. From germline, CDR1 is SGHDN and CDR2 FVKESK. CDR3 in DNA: TGTGCCAGCACCGATCGGACTAGCGGAGACAATGAGCAGTTCTTC. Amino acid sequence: CASTDRTSGDNEQFF.

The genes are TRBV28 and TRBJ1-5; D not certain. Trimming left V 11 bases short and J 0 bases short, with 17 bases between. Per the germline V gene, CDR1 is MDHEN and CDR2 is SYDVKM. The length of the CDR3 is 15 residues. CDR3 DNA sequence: TGTGCCTCGAGTTTTTTCGGTGATAGCAATCAGCCCCAGCATTTT. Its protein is CASSFFGDSNQPQHF. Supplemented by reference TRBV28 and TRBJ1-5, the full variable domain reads DVKVTQSSRYLVKRTGEKVFLECVQDMDHENMFWYRQDPGLGLRLIYFSYDVKMKEKGDIPEGYSVSREKKERFSLILESASTNQTSMYLCASSFFGDSNQPQHFGDGTRLSIL.

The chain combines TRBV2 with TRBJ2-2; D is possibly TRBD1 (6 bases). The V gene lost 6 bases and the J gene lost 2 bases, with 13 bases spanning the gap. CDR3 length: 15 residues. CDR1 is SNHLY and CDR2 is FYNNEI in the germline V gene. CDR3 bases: TGTGCCAGCAGCCCCGACAGGAAAAACACCGGGGAGCTGTTTTTT. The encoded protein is CASSPDRKNTGELFF.

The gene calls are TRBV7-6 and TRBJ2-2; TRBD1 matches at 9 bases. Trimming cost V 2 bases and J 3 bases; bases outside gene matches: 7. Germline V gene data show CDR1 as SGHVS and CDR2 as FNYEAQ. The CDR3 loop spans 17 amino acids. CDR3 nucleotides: TGTGCCAGCAGCTTAATTCCGGGACAGGGTGACACCGGGGAGCTGTTTTTT. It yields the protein CASSLIPGQGDTGELFF.

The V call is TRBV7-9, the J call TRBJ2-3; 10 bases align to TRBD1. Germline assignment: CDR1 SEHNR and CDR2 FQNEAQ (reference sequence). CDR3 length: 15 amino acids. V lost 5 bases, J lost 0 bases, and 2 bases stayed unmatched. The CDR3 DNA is TGTGCCAGCAGCCGACAGGGGGCCAGCACAGATACGCAGTATTTT. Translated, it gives CASSRQGASTDTQYF.

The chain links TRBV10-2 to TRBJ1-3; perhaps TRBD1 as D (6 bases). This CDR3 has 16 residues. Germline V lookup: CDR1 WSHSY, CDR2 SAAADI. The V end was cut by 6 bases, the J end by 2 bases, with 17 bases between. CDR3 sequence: CASRDRTGSPGNTIYF. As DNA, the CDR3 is TGCGCCAGCAGGGATCGTACAGGGTCTCCTGGAAACACCATATATTTT.

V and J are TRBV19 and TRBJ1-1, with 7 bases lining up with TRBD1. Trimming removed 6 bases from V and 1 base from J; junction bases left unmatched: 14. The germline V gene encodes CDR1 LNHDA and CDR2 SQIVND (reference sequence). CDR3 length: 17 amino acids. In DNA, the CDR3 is TGTGCCAGTAGGCCTACGTGGACAGGCCTGAGGAACACTGAAGCTTTCTTT. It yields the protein CASRPTWTGLRNTEAFF.